A single sample gave rise to the 27 T cell receptor beta chains below, sequenced in a study of blood T cells in healthy people across ages. A J-beta primer mix and a sample-barcoded 5' primer were used in a second PCR of about 7 to 12 cycles. Each CDR3 protein gets one entry after TCRdb re-called the 5' RACE reads with MiXCR. The repertoire holds approximately 1,000,000 distinct CDR3 sequences, with around two fifths as singletons. Sequenced input: blood. The receptors were gathered from a man younger than 35 in good health.

This rearrangement joins TRBV21-1 to TRBJ2-5; the table's D call TRBD1 went unverified against the DNA. TRBV21-1 is given as a pseudogene. The CDR3 covers 14 residues. The CDR3 sequence: CASSPRQGLETQYF. In DNA form, the CDR3 reads TGTGCCAGCAGCCCCCGACAGGGCTTAGAGACCCAGTACTTC.

The chain combines TRBV12-3 or TRBV12-4 with TRBJ2-5; possible D gene TRBD2, 6 bases. The J call may be wrong; the DNA end is better matched by TRBJ2-7. The CDR3 is made up of 17 amino acids. The CDR3: CASSFGGLSRRDYEQYF. The CDR3 nucleotides are TGTGCCAGCAGCTTCGGGGGATTGTCACGCCGAGACTACGAGCAGTACTTC.

This clonotype was seen only a few times. The chain links TRBV20-1 to TRBJ1-5; D gene ambiguous. Trimming pared 3 bases from V and 11 bases from J, leaving 20 bases between. Germline CDR1 reads DFQATT; CDR2 reads SNEGSKA (reference sequence). The CDR3 totals 14 residues. CDR3 region: CSARGTRGSSTQHF. CDR3 DNA sequence: TGCAGTGCTAGGGGTACTCGGGGAAGTTCGACCCAGCATTTT.

V is TRBV20-1 and J is TRBJ2-5, with D perhaps matching TRBD2 (6 bases). Trimming took off 3 bases at V and 5 bases at J, with 10 bases between the two ends. Germline loops: CDR1 DFQATT, CDR2 SNEGSKA (reference sequence). The CDR3 totals 12 residues. The CDR3 sequence is CSASGSRETQYF. CDR3 DNA: TGCAGTGCTAGCGGGAGTAGGGAGACCCAGTACTTC.

V gene TRBV20-1 combines with J gene TRBJ1-2; TRBD1 matches at 7 bases. Germline trimming cut 6 bases from V and 3 bases from J; bases unmatched to any gene: 10. This CDR3 is built from 14 residues. In germline, CDR1 is DFQATT, CDR2 SNEGSKA (reference sequence). In DNA, the CDR3 is TGCAGTGCATCACAGGGGCTTGGGGACTATGGCTACACCTTC. Translation gives CSASQGLGDYGYTF.

The chain combines TRBV7-9 with TRBJ1-1; tentatively, D is TRBD1 (5 bases). The CDR3 length is 15 residues. Germline CDR1 is SEHNR and CDR2 is FQNEAQ (reference sequence). Deletions cut 5 bases from V and 4 bases from J, with 17 bases between. CDR3 region: CASSPSGASATEAFF. In DNA form, the CDR3 reads TGTGCCAGCAGCCCATCCGGGGCCTCGGCCACTGAAGCTTTCTTT.

This clonotype was picked up a small number of times. The chain is built from TRBV6-5 and TRBJ1-1; D unresolved. The germline V gene encodes CDR1 MNHEY and CDR2 SVGAGI. Trimming left V 0 bases short and J 0 bases short, with 8 bases between. The CDR3 is made up of 15 amino acids. CDR3 in DNA: TGTGCCAGCAGTTACTCGGTCAGCTTGAACACTGAAGCTTTCTTT. Its protein product is CASSYSVSLNTEAFF.

With respect to this clonotype: One end of the junction varies from germline; a read error may be responsible. Here the CDR3 reads CTSRRPGTSADTQYF. The CDR3 DNA follows: TGTACCAGCAGGCGTCCCGGGACTAGCGCAGATACGCAGTATTTT. The V and J genes are TRBV6-2 or TRBV6-3 and TRBJ2-3, with 10 bases identical to TRBD2. The V gene's germline CDR1 is MNHEY and CDR2 SVGEGT. CDR3 length equals 15 residues.

Points on this clonotype: At one of its ends the junction is not consistent with the germline gene, which may arise from a read error. This chain joins TRBV6-2 or TRBV6-3 and TRBJ1-2; D gene uncertain. Germline V lookup: CDR1 MNHEY, CDR2 SVGEGT. The length of the CDR3 is 12 residues. CDR3 sequence: CARSYPSEGYTF. CDR3 in DNA: TGTGCCAGAAGTTATCCCAGCGAGGGCTACACCTTC.

The chain links TRBV13 to TRBJ2-5; no definite D call. CDR3 length: 12 residues. Germline-derived CDR1 and CDR2 are PRHDT and FYEKMQ (reference sequence). V shed 1 base and J shed 5 bases, with 5 bases lying between them. CDR3 amino acids: CASSLEDETQYF. CDR3 nucleotide sequence: TGTGCCAGCAGCTTAGAGGACGAGACCCAGTACTTC.

This clonotype was detected once. The rearrangement joins TRBV5-1 to TRBJ1-2, with 7 bases aligning to TRBD1. V trimming: 4 bases; J trimming: 2 bases; junction bases outside the gene matches: 8. Germline CDR1 SGHRS, CDR2 YFSETQ. The CDR3 extends over 15 amino acids. The CDR3 bases are TGCGCCAGCAGCGCCGCACCGACAGGGAACTATGGCTACACCTTC. Protein product: CASSAAPTGNYGYTF.

The gene calls are TRBV10-3 and TRBJ1-2; tentatively, D is TRBD1 (6 bases). The germline V gene has CDR1 ENHRY and CDR2 SYGVKD. Trimming shortened V by 4 bases and J by 6 bases, and 9 bases separated the two germline ends. This CDR3 comprises 12 residues. The CDR3, as DNA: TGTGCCATCAGTGGGGGACACAATGGCTACACCTTC. It translates to CAISGGHNGYTF.

This clonotype was counted only a few times. The chain couples TRBV20-1 to TRBJ2-3, with D unresolved. Per the germline V gene, CDR1 is DFQATT and CDR2 is SNEGSKA (reference sequence). V lost 3 bases and J lost 8, with 15 bases in between. The CDR3 sequence is 13 residues long. Here the CDR3 DNA reads TGCAGTGCTAGGACCAACCACGGTGGTACGCAGTATTTT. Its protein product is CSARTNHGGTQYF.

Only a few counts were recorded for this clonotype. The chain uses TRBV20-1 and TRBJ1-6; weak D call: TRBD1 (5 bases). The germline V and J ends were trimmed by 5 bases and 8 bases, with 16 bases remaining between them. Germline V gene data show CDR1 as DFQATT and CDR2 as SNEGSKA (reference sequence). This CDR3 has 14 residues. CDR3 nucleotides: TGCAGTGCTGTGGACACCCTCGAGGATTCACCCCTCCACTTT. Translating gives CSAVDTLEDSPLHF.

The V call is TRBV29-1, the J call TRBJ2-3; weak D call: TRBD1 (5 bases). The CDR3 is 13 residues long. V was shortened by 7 bases and J by 2 bases, with 13 bases between the two germline ends. Germline V gene data show CDR1 as SQVTM and CDR2 as ANQGSEA. This CDR3 reads CSGGPGHTDTQYF. CDR3 in DNA: TGCAGCGGTGGTCCAGGGCACACAGATACGCAGTATTTT.

This clonotype has just a few counts. The chain has TRBV24-1 and TRBJ1-2; D call uncertain. The CDR3 is 15 amino acids. V lost 4 bases and J lost 4, with 15 bases in between. In germline, CDR1 is KGHDR, CDR2 SFDVKD. The CDR3 coding sequence is TGTGCCACCAGTGACCCTCGGGCCGGGAGCTATGGCTACACCTTC. Amino acids: CATSDPRAGSYGYTF.

This sequence joins TRBV20-1 and TRBJ1-1; a possible D gene is TRBD1 (5 bases). This CDR3 spans 13 amino acids. V lost 2 bases and J 1 base, leaving 8 bases between the germline ends. Germline loops: CDR1 DFQATT, CDR2 SNEGSKA (reference sequence). The CDR3 loop is CSARPGGNTEAFF. Written as DNA, the CDR3 is TGCAGTGCTAGACCGGGGGGGAACACTGAAGCTTTCTTT.

V usage is TRBV20-1 and J usage is TRBJ2-1; tentatively, D is TRBD2 (5 bases). CDR3 length: 14 residues. Trimming took 1 base from V and 4 from J, leaving 11 bases between them. Germline lookup yields CDR1 DFQATT and CDR2 SNEGSKA (reference sequence). CDR3 sequence (DNA): TGCAGTGCTAGAGCCCGGACGGGATACAATGAGCAGTTCTTC. Protein: CSARARTGYNEQFF.

The gene calls are TRBV5-1 and TRBJ2-2, with D uncertain. Trimming took off 3 bases at V and 6 bases at J, with 6 bases between the two ends. The CDR3 covers 12 residues. Per the germline V gene, CDR1 is SGHRS and CDR2 is YFSETQ. The CDR3 reads CASSWMSGELFF. The CDR3 DNA follows: TGCGCCAGCAGCTGGATGTCCGGGGAGCTGTTTTTT. The entire variable domain, with the rest obtained from reference TRBV5-1 and TRBJ2-2, is as follows: KAGVTQTPRYLIKTRGQQVTLSCSPISGHRSVSWYQQTPGQGLQFLFEYFSETQRNKGNFPGRFSGRQFSNSRSEMNVSTLELGDSALYLCASSWMSGELFFGEGSRLTVL.

On this clonotype itself: Without the conserved terminal phenylalanine or tryptophan, this CDR3 likely stems from a read error. This chain connects TRBV7-2 to TRBJ2-1; D is perhaps TRBD1 (5 bases). This CDR3 spans 15 amino acids. Germline V gene sequence: CDR1 SGHTA, CDR2 FQGNSA. Trimming took off 2 bases at V and 6 bases at J, with 14 bases between the two ends. Here the CDR3 DNA reads TGTGCCAGCAGCTTAAATGGGTGGGGCGGCAATGAGCAGTTCTTA. This sequence encodes CASSLNGWGGNEQFL.

This clonotype has a handful of counts. The chain uses TRBV6-2 or TRBV6-3 and TRBJ1-2; the match to TRBD1 covers 8 bases. This CDR3 is built from 14 residues. V lost 6 bases to trimming and J lost 3 bases; unmatched junction nucleotides: 6. Per germline, CDR1 MNHEY and CDR2 SVGEGT. The CDR3 region is CASRWTGIDYGYTF. The CDR3 DNA sequence: TGTGCCAGCAGGTGGACAGGGATCGACTATGGCTACACCTTC.

This clonotype turned up a few times. The chain recombines TRBV20-1 with TRBJ1-2; no clear D. This CDR3 is 17 amino acids long. CDR1 is DFQATT, CDR2 SNEGSKA, per germline (reference sequence). V gave up 1 base and J gave up 1 base, with 19 bases separating them. Here the CDR3 reads CSARGPATPGFNYGYTF. Here the CDR3 DNA reads TGCAGTGCTAGAGGACCCGCGACACCGGGTTTTAACTATGGCTACACCTTC.

The rearrangement joins TRBV12-3 or TRBV12-4 to TRBJ2-5, with TRBD1 matching over 9 bases. The CDR3 is 14 amino acids. V lost 6 bases, J lost 1 base, and 3 bases stayed unmatched. Here the CDR3 reads CASSGTGIQETQYF. Here the CDR3 DNA reads TGTGCCAGCAGCGGGACAGGGATCCAAGAGACCCAGTACTTC.

The rearrangement links TRBV11-1 to TRBJ1-4; 7 bases agree with TRBD1. CDR1 is SGHAT, CDR2 FQDESV, per germline (reference sequence). J lost 8 bases, V lost 5 bases, and 8 bases had no gene match. The CDR3 has 14 amino acids. CDR3 in DNA: TGTGCCAGCAGCCTTCAGGGGGAAGTAGAAAAACTGTTTTTT. It translates to CASSLQGEVEKLFF. Together with reference TRBV11-1 and TRBJ1-4, the CDR3 gives the full variable domain: EAEVAQSPRYKITEKSQAVAFWCDPISGHATLYWYRQILGQGPELLVQFQDESVVDDSQLPKDRFSAERLKGVDSTLKIQPAELGDSAMYLCASSLQGEVEKLFFGSGTQLSVL.

This clonotype was seen a single time. The CDR3 end shows no conserved phenylalanine or tryptophan, and so a read error is likely. This chain links TRBV6-5 with TRBJ2-3, with 7 bases aligning to TRBD2. CDR3 length: 15 residues. CDR1 is MNHEY, CDR2 SVGAGI, per germline. V shed 5 bases, J shed 0 bases, and the junction held 5 bases outside the gene matches. The DNA of the CDR3 is TGTGCCAGCAGTCAGGGAGGGGCCAGCACAGATACGCAGTATTTG. Its protein is CASSQGGASTDTQYL.

The chain uses TRBV5-1 and TRBJ1-2; TRBD1 matches at 12 bases. V was pared by 4 bases and J by 8 bases, with 6 bases of the junction left unmatched. The CDR3 sequence is 14 residues long. Germline V lookup: CDR1 SGHRS, CDR2 YFSETQ. In DNA, the CDR3 is TGCGCCAGCAGCATCGGGACAGGGGGCGACGGCTACACCTTC. This sequence encodes CASSIGTGGDGYTF.

The sample holds a few counts of this clonotype. The chain's CDR3 is CSASSGVPNTGELFF. CDR3 in DNA: TGCAGTGCTAGTAGCGGGGTCCCAAACACCGGGGAGCTGTTTTTT. The chain uses TRBV20-1 and TRBJ2-2, with 8 nucleotides matching TRBD2. From germline, CDR1 is DFQATT and CDR2 SNEGSKA (reference sequence). This CDR3 contains 15 residues. The V segment lost 3 bases and the J segment 2 bases; nucleotides outside the gene matches: 5.